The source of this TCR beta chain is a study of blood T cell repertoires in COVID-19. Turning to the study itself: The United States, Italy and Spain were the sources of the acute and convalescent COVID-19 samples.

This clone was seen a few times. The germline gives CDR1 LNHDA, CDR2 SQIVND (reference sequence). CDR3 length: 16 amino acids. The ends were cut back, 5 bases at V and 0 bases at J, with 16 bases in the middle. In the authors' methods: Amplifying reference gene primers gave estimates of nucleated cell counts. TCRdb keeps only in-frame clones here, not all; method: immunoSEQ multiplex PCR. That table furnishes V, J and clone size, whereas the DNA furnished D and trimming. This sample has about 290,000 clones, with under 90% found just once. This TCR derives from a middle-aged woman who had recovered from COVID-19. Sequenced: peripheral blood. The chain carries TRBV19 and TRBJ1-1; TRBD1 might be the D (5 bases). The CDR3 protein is CASSGELTDMNTEAFF. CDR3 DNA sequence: TGTGCCAGTAGTGGGGAATTGACAGATATGAACACTGAAGCTTTCTTT. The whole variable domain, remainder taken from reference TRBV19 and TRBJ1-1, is DGGITQSPKYLFRKEGQNVTLSCEQNLNHDAMYWYRQDPGQGLRLIYYSQIVNDFQKGDIAEGYSVSREKKESFPLTVTSAQKNPTAFYLCASSGELTDMNTEAFFGQGTRLTVV.